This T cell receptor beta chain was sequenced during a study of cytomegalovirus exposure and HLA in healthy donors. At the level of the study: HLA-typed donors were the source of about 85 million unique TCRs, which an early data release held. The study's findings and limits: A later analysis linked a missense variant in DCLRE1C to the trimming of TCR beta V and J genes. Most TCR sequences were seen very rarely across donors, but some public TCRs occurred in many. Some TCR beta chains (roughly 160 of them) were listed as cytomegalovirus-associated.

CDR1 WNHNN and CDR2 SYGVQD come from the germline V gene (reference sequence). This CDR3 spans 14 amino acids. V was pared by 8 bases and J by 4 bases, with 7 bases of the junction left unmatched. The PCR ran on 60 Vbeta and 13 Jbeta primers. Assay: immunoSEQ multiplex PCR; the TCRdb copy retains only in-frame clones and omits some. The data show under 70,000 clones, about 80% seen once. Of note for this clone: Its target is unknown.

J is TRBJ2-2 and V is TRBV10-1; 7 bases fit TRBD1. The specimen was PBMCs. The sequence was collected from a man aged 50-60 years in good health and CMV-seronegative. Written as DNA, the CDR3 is TGCGCCAGCCGCAGGGACAGAACCACCGGGGAGCTGTTTTTT. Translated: CASRRDRTTGELFF.